One and the same sample provided the 15 T cell receptor beta chains below, sequenced in a study of CD8+ T cells in alopecia areata. cDNA prepared by RNA extraction and subsequent reverse transcription served as the template for sequencing. Profiled with immunoSEQ multiplex PCR; TCRdb holds only in-frame clones, not every one. The sample has 150,000 to 250,000 clones, roughly three fifths seen once. Sample treatment: oral pan-JAK inhibitor, 5-10 mg twice daily. The input for sequencing was CD4+ T cells sorted from blood, taken at week 4, from a patient treated with tofacitinib. Source of these receptors: a human donor with alopecia areata.

A few counts support this clone. The chain has TRBV19 and TRBJ2-4; 16 nucleotides agree with TRBD2. V lost 4 bases to trimming and J lost 9 bases; unmatched junction nucleotides: 12. The CDR3 covers 18 residues. Germline lookup yields CDR1 LNHDA and CDR2 SQIVND (reference sequence). The CDR3 region has the DNA TGTGCCAGTAGTAATAGGGGACTAGCGGGGGGGCTTAGCGGCATTCAGTACTTC. Translating gives CASSNRGLAGGLSGIQYF.

V usage is TRBV30 and J usage is TRBJ2-5; 7 bases are shared with TRBD2. Trimming removed 3 bases from V and 1 base from J; junction bases left unmatched: 8. The germline V gene encodes CDR1 GTSNPN and CDR2 SVGIG (reference sequence). The CDR3 extends over 15 amino acids. CDR3: CAWRRGRGTQETQYF. As DNA, the CDR3 is TGTGCCTGGAGGAGAGGGCGGGGGACCCAAGAGACCCAGTACTTC.

This clone was counted once. This sequence joins TRBV2 and TRBJ2-2; no reliable D call. V lost 8 bases to trimming and J lost 7 bases, with 17 bases between them. Germline lookup yields CDR1 SNHLY and CDR2 FYNNEI. This CDR3 is built from 14 residues. The CDR3 here is CASLPGQDHGELFF. In nucleotides, the CDR3 is TGTGCCAGCCTTCCGGGTCAGGACCACGGGGAGCTGTTTTTT. Using reference TRBV2 and TRBJ2-2 for the parts outside the CDR3, the full variable domain is EPEVTQTPSHQVTQMGQEVILRCVPISNHLYFYWYRQILGQKVEFLVSFYNNEISEKSEIFDDQFSVERPDGSNFTLKIRSTKLEDSAMYFCASLPGQDHGELFFGEGSRLTVL.

This chain connects TRBV29-1 to TRBJ1-1; 8 bases align to TRBD1. V lost 8 bases to trimming and J lost 0 bases; unmatched junction nucleotides: 8. The germline V gene encodes CDR1 SQVTM and CDR2 ANQGSEA. The CDR3 covers 14 residues. The CDR3 sequence is CSTDRGSMNTEAFF. In nucleotides, the CDR3 is TGCAGCACTGACAGGGGTTCGATGAACACTGAAGCTTTCTTT. The full variable domain, completed using reference TRBV29-1 and TRBJ1-1, is SAVISQKPSRDICQRGTSLTIQCQVDSQVTMMFWYRQQPGQSLTLIATANQGSEATYESGFVIDKFPISRPNLTFSTLTVSNMSPEDSSIYLCSTDRGSMNTEAFFGQGTRLTVV.

The chain combines TRBV30 with TRBJ2-7; 7 bases align to TRBD1. V trimming: 4 bases; J trimming: 4 bases; junction bases outside the gene matches: 7. This CDR3 region has 13 residues. The germline V gene has CDR1 GTSNPN and CDR2 SVGIG (reference sequence). In DNA form, the CDR3 reads TGTGCCTGGATGCGACAGGGCGGGTACGAGCAGTACTTC. Amino acids: CAWMRQGGYEQYF.

The chain combines TRBV2 with TRBJ1-1; TRBD1 is a possible D gene (6 bases). Between the trimmed V and J ends, which lost 4 bases and 3 bases, there was a span of 15 bases. The CDR3 spans 15 residues. Germline CDR1 is SNHLY and CDR2 is FYNNEI. The CDR3, as DNA: TGTGCCAGCAGTGGGGGATCAGGGGTGGACACTGAAGCTTTCTTT. This gives the protein CASSGGSGVDTEAFF.

The chain is built from TRBV30 and TRBJ1-2; D may be TRBD1 (6 bases). Germline V CDR1 and CDR2: GTSNPN, SVGIG (reference sequence). Trimming removed 2 bases from V and 7 bases from J, with 11 bases in between. CDR3 length equals 12 residues. CDR3 in amino acids: CAWSNYRVGYTF. The CDR3 DNA reads TGTGCCTGGAGTAACTACAGGGTTGGCTACACCTTC.

The CDR3 nucleotides read TGTGCCAGCAGCGTCCCCGGGGGGGCGAATGAGCAGTTCTTC. Protein product: CASSVPGGANEQFF. This chain joins TRBV9 and TRBJ2-1; TRBD2 matches 8 bases. This CDR3 is built from 14 residues. V was clipped by 2 bases and J by 7 bases; unmatched bases: 5. The germline V gene has CDR1 SGDLS and CDR2 YYNGEE.

DNA of the CDR3: TGTGCCAGCAGTCCGGGCCCGAATAGCAATCAGCCCCAGCATTTT. Translating it yields CASSPGPNSNQPQHF. The J gene is TRBJ1-5, the V gene TRBV9; no firm D call. Deletions cut 5 bases from V and 0 bases from J, with 12 bases between. The CDR3 sequence is 15 residues long. Germline V gene sequence: CDR1 SGDLS, CDR2 YYNGEE.

The rearrangement uses TRBV9 and TRBJ1-6; 8 positions agree with TRBD1. With V trimmed by 3 bases and J by 9 bases, 5 bases remained unmatched. Germline CDR1 is SGDLS and CDR2 is YYNGEE. The CDR3 has 14 amino acids. The CDR3, as DNA: TGTGCCAGCAGCGGAGACAGGGGAGGTTCACCCCTCCACTTT. Protein: CASSGDRGGSPLHF.

This chain connects TRBV7-8 to TRBJ2-3; D is possibly TRBD2 (6 bases). Germline V gene sequence: CDR1 SGHVS, CDR2 FQNEAQ. V shed 5 bases and J shed 3 bases, with 9 bases lying between them. This CDR3 has 13 amino acids. The CDR3 DNA reads as TGTGCCAGCAGCCCTAGCGTAACAGATACGCAGTATTTT. Amino acids: CASSPSVTDTQYF.

The CDR3 sequence is CASSLASGDTGELFF. The CDR3 nucleotides are TGCGCCAGCAGCTTGGCTAGCGGTGACACCGGGGAGCTGTTTTTT. The chain combines TRBV5-1 with TRBJ2-2, with TRBD2 identical over 7 bases. J gave up 3 bases and V 0 bases, and 2 bases lay outside the gene matches. This CDR3 spans 15 amino acids. In germline, CDR1 is SGHRS, CDR2 YFSETQ.

This clone was counted only a few times. The chain recombines TRBV2 with TRBJ2-1; no clear D gene. Deletions cut 1 base from V and 5 bases from J, with 12 bases between. CDR3 size: 15 residues. The germline gives CDR1 SNHLY, CDR2 FYNNEI. The CDR3 here is CASSEGSGQDNEQFF. CDR3 in DNA: TGTGCCAGCAGTGAAGGTTCAGGCCAGGACAATGAGCAGTTCTTC.

The chain uses TRBV5-1 and TRBJ2-5, with TRBD1 matching over 8 bases. The V and J ends lost 7 bases and 3 bases, in that order; junction bases with no gene match: 11. Per germline, CDR1 SGHRS and CDR2 YFSETQ. CDR3 length equals 15 residues. The CDR3 DNA reads TGCGCCAGCTTACAGAGGGGACAGGTGGAAGAGACCCAGTACTTC. It is translated as CASLQRGQVEETQYF. Using reference TRBV5-1 and TRBJ2-5 for the parts outside the CDR3, the full variable domain is KAGVTQTPRYLIKTRGQQVTLSCSPISGHRSVSWYQQTPGQGLQFLFEYFSETQRNKGNFPGRFSGRQFSNSRSEMNVSTLELGDSALYLCASLQRGQVEETQYFGPGTRLLVL.

The sample holds a few counts of this clone. The chain carries TRBV28 and TRBJ1-2; D may be TRBD1 (5 bases). The length of the CDR3 is 15 residues. Trimming removed 6 bases at V and 0 bases at J, with 14 bases between. From germline, CDR1 is MDHEN and CDR2 SYDVKM. The CDR3 loop is CASRYRDVPNYGYTF. The CDR3 DNA is TGTGCCAGCAGATACCGGGACGTCCCTAACTATGGCTACACCTTC.